The 22 T cell receptor beta chains below all came from one sample that was sequenced in a study of CXCR3-negative and CXCR3-positive naive CD8 T cells. Notes on the study in general: More hydrophobic TRB CDR3s occurred in CXCR3-positive than in CXCR3-negative naive cells.

The method, 5' RACE with UMI labels, was used to prepare the TRB cDNA libraries. Each CDR3 protein gets one entry in TCRdb, which reprocessed the 5' RACE reads and gives no DNA. This sample contains about 86,000 distinct CDR3 sequences. What these receptors recognize is not known. Material for sequencing was naive CXCR3+ CD8+ T cells from blood. Subset defined: CD45RO-CCR7+CD27+CD95- naive CD8+ T cells expressing CXCR3 (TNR3+). These receptors all stem from a human donor in good health. Some clones in this sample may be carry-over from other donors' samples.

This CDR3 reads CSARDKPGQTMNTEAFF. The chain uses TRBV20-1 and TRBJ1-1; TCRdb's assignment of TRBD1 cannot be checked, as there is no DNA. The germline CDR1 and CDR2 sequences are DFQATT and SNEGSKA (reference sequence). This CDR3 comprises 17 residues.

The rearrangement joins TRBV29-1 to TRBJ2-5; as DNA is missing, the TRBD1 call by TCRdb cannot be tested. CDR1 and CDR2 (germline): SQVTM, ANQGSEA. The CDR3 totals 11 residues. CDR3 sequence reads: CSVTGQESQYF.

This chain uses TRBV7-6 with TRBJ2-2; the TCRdb call, TRBD1, lacks DNA for checking. This CDR3 is 13 amino acids long. Germline V gives CDR1 SGHVS, CDR2 FNYEAQ. The CDR3 sequence: CASHPGGAGELFF.

The V and J genes are TRBV29-1 and TRBJ2-7; TCRdb returns TRBD2, unconfirmable since there is no DNA. The CDR3 is 13 residues long. Germline CDR1 is SQVTM and CDR2 is ANQGSEA. This CDR3 is CSVEAGRDHEQYF.

This rearrangement joins TRBV4-3 to TRBJ1-2; the D call of TRBD1 rests on TCRdb alone, since no DNA is present to check it. The CDR3 covers 13 residues. Per germline, CDR1 LGHNA and CDR2 YSLEER. This chain's CDR3 is CASSPHRGSGYTF.

The CDR3 sequence: CANSFTNPPNWGRSNEKLFF. This rearrangement joins TRBV28 to TRBJ1-4; without DNA, the TCRdb call of TRBD1 cannot be checked. This CDR3 is 20 amino acids long. The germline CDR1 and CDR2 sequences are MDHEN and SYDVKM.

The chain is built from TRBV12-3 or TRBV12-4 and TRBJ2-2. This CDR3 comprises 14 residues. The CDR3 reads CASSLWADSGELFF.

The chain employs TRBV28 and TRBJ1-1; TCRdb's assignment of TRBD1 cannot be checked, as there is no DNA. Germline V CDR1 and CDR2: MDHEN, SYDVKM. The CDR3 spans 16 residues. CDR3 amino acids: CASSQGSDSLNTEAFF.

The V call is TRBV28, the J call TRBJ1-5; TCRdb's D gene call, TRBD1, goes unchecked for lack of DNA. CDR1 and CDR2 (germline): MDHEN, SYDVKM. This CDR3 comprises 15 residues. This chain's CDR3 is CASSFQQGTDQPQHF.

The V and J genes are TRBV12-3 or TRBV12-4 and TRBJ2-7; the D call of TRBD1 rests on TCRdb alone, since no DNA is present to check it. This CDR3 is built from 16 residues. The CDR3 spells CASSLGTARRSYEQYF.

The genes are TRBV28 and TRBJ2-1; TCRdb's assignment of TRBD1 cannot be checked, as there is no DNA. The CDR3 totals 14 residues. Germline CDR1 and CDR2: MDHEN and SYDVKM. CDR3 region: CASRLTQGFDEQFF.

This chain uses TRBV4-3 with TRBJ2-6; TCRdb's assignment of TRBD2 cannot be checked, as there is no DNA. The germline V gene encodes CDR1 LGHNA and CDR2 YSLEER. This CDR3 comprises 18 residues. CDR3 in amino acids: CASSQDELDPSGANVLTF.

V and J are TRBV12-3 or TRBV12-4 and TRBJ2-7. CDR3 size: 15 residues. CDR3 region: CASSQFGRSSYEQYF.

V is TRBV25-1 and J is TRBJ1-5. This CDR3 is built from 13 residues. CDR1 and CDR2 from the germline V gene are MGHDK and SYGVNS. CDR3 loop: CASSGTPNQPQHF.

This chain uses TRBV4-2 with TRBJ2-6. CDR1 is LGHNA, CDR2 YNFKEQ, per germline. The CDR3 contains 16 residues. CDR3 sequence reads: CASSQEVGSGANVLTF.

This chain uses TRBV12-3 or TRBV12-4 with TRBJ1-1. CDR3 length: 15 amino acids. The CDR3 here is CASTLGRYLLTEAFF.

The chain carries TRBV24-1 and TRBJ2-3; TCRdb picks TRBD2, but there is no DNA to check that call. The V gene's germline CDR1 is KGHDR and CDR2 SFDVKD. The CDR3 covers 14 residues. This chain's CDR3 is CATSDSGNTDTQYF.

The rearrangement uses TRBV28 and TRBJ2-1. Germline CDR1 MDHEN, CDR2 SYDVKM. The CDR3 has 13 residues. The CDR3: CASSLYLGDEQFF.

The chain employs TRBV29-1 and TRBJ2-7; TCRdb's D call of TRBD2 is untestable without DNA. There are 17 residues in the CDR3. Per germline, CDR1 SQVTM and CDR2 ANQGSEA. This CDR3 is CSVEATGPQANSYEQYF.

The chain combines TRBV7-2 with TRBJ2-3; TCRdb gives TRBD2 as the D gene, but with no DNA this cannot be confirmed. The germline CDR1 and CDR2 sequences are SGHTA and FQGNSA. The CDR3 length is 14 residues. The CDR3: CASSALTSTDTQYF.

The rearrangement uses TRBV15 and TRBJ2-3; the D call of TRBD2 rests on TCRdb alone, since no DNA is present to check it. Germline assignment: CDR1 LNHNV and CDR2 YYDKDF (reference sequence). The CDR3 is 12 residues long. The CDR3 is CATSPEGDTQYF.

CDR3 loop: CASSPESDTQYF. The chain has TRBV6-6 and TRBJ2-3. This CDR3 is built from 12 residues. Germline values: CDR1 MNHNY, CDR2 SVGAGI (reference sequence).